The 10 T cell receptor beta chains given below trace back to one sample, sequenced in a study of identifying expanded T cells in peripheral blood. Sequenced by immunoSEQ multiplex PCR; TCRdb stores in-frame clones only, minus some. The data hold approximately 79,000 clones, with roughly nine tenths observed a single time. Sequencing was carried out using blood. These receptors were obtained from a person between 18 and 69 years old in good health.

The chain links TRBV9 to TRBJ1-3; unclear D gene. From germline, CDR1 is SGDLS and CDR2 YYNGEE. The length of the CDR3 is 14 residues. Trimming stripped 4 bases from V and 7 bases from J, with 15 bases between. CDR3 protein: CASSPAWGGNTIYF. DNA of the CDR3: TGTGCCAGCAGCCCAGCGTGGGGTGGTAACACCATATATTTT.

The V gene is TRBV2, the J gene TRBJ1-1, with D perhaps TRBD1 (6 bases). This CDR3 is 16 amino acids long. Germline-derived CDR1 and CDR2 are SNHLY and FYNNEI. V was clipped by 1 base and J by 3 bases, with 15 bases between them. CDR3 nucleotides: TGTGCCAGCAGTGAAGGTCAGGGGTTAAGGGACACTGAAGCTTTCTTT. It yields the protein CASSEGQGLRDTEAFF.

This chain connects TRBV27 to TRBJ2-3; the D is unclear. Looked up from germline, CDR1 is MNHEY and CDR2 is SMNVEV (reference sequence). The V end was cut by 3 bases, the J end by 3 bases, with 10 bases between. The CDR3 is 14 residues long. CDR3 sequence: CASSFGVGTDTQYF. As DNA, the CDR3 is TGTGCCAGCAGTTTTGGTGTCGGGACAGATACGCAGTATTTT.

The V call is TRBV5-4, the J call TRBJ2-7; D unclear. Germline CDR1 and CDR2: SGHNT and YYREEE (reference sequence). This CDR3 comprises 11 residues. The ends were cut back, 5 bases at V and 4 bases at J, with 7 bases in the middle. CDR3 bases: TGTGCCAGCAGTGGCCCTTACGAGCAGTACTTC. It specifies CASSGPYEQYF.

The chain joins TRBV19 to TRBJ1-4; 9 bases are shared with TRBD1. The CDR3 runs 12 residues. CDR1 is LNHDA, CDR2 SQIVND, per germline (reference sequence). V was clipped by 5 bases and J by 11 bases; unmatched bases: 3. As DNA, the CDR3 is TGTGCCAGTAGTCCCGACAGGGGGAAACTGTTTTTT. Protein: CASSPDRGKLFF.

The genes are TRBV7-2 and TRBJ2-2; D remains ambiguous. Trimming cost V 4 bases and J 0 bases, with 0 bases left between them. Germline CDR1 SGHTA, CDR2 FQGNSA. The CDR3 runs to 12 residues. DNA for the CDR3: TGTGCCAGCAGCTCGAACACCGGGGAGCTGTTTTTT. This gives the protein CASSSNTGELFF. Full variable domain (outside the CDR3, taken from reference TRBV7-2 and TRBJ2-2): GAGVSQSPSNKVTEKGKDVELRCDPISGHTALYWYRQSLGQGLEFLIYFQGNSAPDKSGLPSDRFSAERTGGSVSTLTIQRTQQEDSAVYLCASSSNTGELFFGEGSRLTVL.

V and J are TRBV9 and TRBJ2-6; no firm D call. This CDR3 comprises 21 residues. V shed 4 bases and J shed 0 bases, with 26 bases lying between them. Germline-derived CDR1 and CDR2 are SGDLS and YYNGEE. The CDR3 sequence: CASSRASNPISDGSGANVLTF. CDR3 DNA sequence: TGTGCCAGCAGCCGGGCGAGCAACCCGATATCGGACGGCTCTGGGGCCAACGTCCTGACTTTC.

The chain is built from TRBV4-3 and TRBJ2-3; 7 bases are shared with TRBD2. The junction had 9 bases not matched to a gene; V was cut back by 3 bases and J by 0 bases. There are 17 residues in the CDR3. Germline V gene data show CDR1 as LGHNA and CDR2 as YSLEER. The CDR3 DNA reads TGCGCCAGCAGCCATCTTCTAGCTAGCGGAAGCACAGATACGCAGTATTTT. Its translation: CASSHLLASGSTDTQYF.

On this clone itself: Within the sample, other DNA sequences also encode this same CDR3. The V gene is TRBV4-1, the J gene TRBJ2-7, with 9 bases lining up with TRBD2. V was clipped by 1 base and J by 2 bases; unmatched bases: 3. The CDR3 runs 15 residues. Per germline, CDR1 MGHRA and CDR2 YSYEKL. The CDR3 DNA follows: TGCGCCAGCAGCCAAGTGGCGGGAGGGCCCTACGAGCAGTACTTC. Protein sequence: CASSQVAGGPYEQYF.

The chain couples TRBV7-2 to TRBJ2-1; 7 nucleotides agree with TRBD2. This CDR3 spans 14 amino acids. With 5 bases clipped from V and 8 bases from J, the junction kept 9 bases outside the gene matches. Per the germline V gene, CDR1 is SGHTA and CDR2 is FQGNSA. The CDR3, as DNA: TGTGCCAGCAGCCCCCACGGGACTATCTATGAGCAGTTCTTC. Protein sequence: CASSPHGTIYEQFF.